The 27 T cell receptor beta chains below were found in one sample sequenced in a study of T cells in Graves' hyperthyroidism and ophthalmopathy. Amplification yielded TCR beta CDR3 regions, with RNA transcripts as the source. Primed by the HTBI set, a first-round RT-PCR was run on the TCR CDR3. TCRdb re-derived calls from the multiplex PCR reads in MiXCR, one entry per CDR3 protein. The sample includes 700,000 to 850,000 distinct CDR3 sequences, 35% of them seen just once. The sequencing sample was made of blood. The receptors stem from a woman between 40 and 50 years old with Graves' hyperthyroidism.

This clonotype came up a few times. V gene TRBV7-2 combines with J gene TRBJ1-2; no definite D call. Trimming removed 5 bases from V and 3 bases from J, with 16 bases in between. Germline V gives CDR1 SGHTA, CDR2 FQGNSA. The CDR3 is 15 amino acids. The CDR3: CASSQAKGEDYGYTF. CDR3 coding DNA: TGTGCCAGCAGCCAAGCGAAGGGAGAAGACTATGGCTACACCTTC.

A remark on this clonotype: A much larger clone lies a single base off, so this may be a read error. The chain uses TRBV7-2 and TRBJ1-1; D not resolved. V was trimmed by 4 bases and J by 4 bases, leaving 13 bases between them. CDR3 length equals 14 residues. Germline CDR1 reads SGHTA; CDR2 reads FQGNSA. The CDR3 bases are TGTGCCAGCAGCTCCTCGGGCCTGACCACTGAAGCTTTCTTT. Translating it yields CASSSSGLTTEAFF.

The rearrangement uses TRBV12-3 or TRBV12-4 and TRBJ1-1, with 7 nucleotides matching TRBD1. This CDR3 comprises 15 residues. V trimming: 5 bases; J trimming: 6 bases; junction bases outside the gene matches: 12. The CDR3: CASSHQTGTAPEAFF. The CDR3, as DNA: TGTGCCAGCAGTCACCAAACCGGGACAGCCCCTGAAGCTTTCTTT.

The table lists this clonotype with a few counts. The rearrangement links TRBV19 to TRBJ1-5; no reliable D call. Trimming removed 7 bases from V and 0 bases from J, with 16 bases in between. This CDR3 has 16 residues. Germline CDR1 and CDR2: LNHDA and SQIVND (reference sequence). Here the CDR3 reads CASTANPTYSNQPQHF. Here the CDR3 DNA reads TGTGCCAGTACTGCGAATCCAACTTATAGCAATCAGCCCCAGCATTTT.

The rearrangement links TRBV6-6 to TRBJ1-5; D is possibly TRBD1 (5 bases). The CDR3 consists of 14 residues. Trimming cost V 7 bases and J 4 bases, with 14 bases left between them. CDR1 and CDR2 from the germline V gene are MNHNY and SVGAGI (reference sequence). This chain's CDR3 is CASIGRAGNQPQHF. Here the CDR3 DNA reads TGTGCCAGCATCGGCCGGGCAGGGAATCAGCCCCAGCATTTT.

The V gene is TRBV2, the J gene TRBJ2-7; weak D call: TRBD2 (6 bases). V lost 8 bases and J lost 3, with 17 bases in between. CDR3 length equals 14 residues. From germline, CDR1 is SNHLY and CDR2 FYNNEI. The CDR3 DNA is TGTGCCAGCGAAACTAGCAGGAGAGGCTACGAGCAGTACTTC. As protein: CASETSRRGYEQYF. Looking up the rest from reference TRBV2 and TRBJ2-7 gives the full variable domain: EPEVTQTPSHQVTQMGQEVILRCVPISNHLYFYWYRQILGQKVEFLVSFYNNEISEKSEIFDDQFSVERPDGSNFTLKIRSTKLEDSAMYFCASETSRRGYEQYFGPGTRLTVT.

V gene TRBV15 combines with J gene TRBJ1-3, with 10 positions matching TRBD1. V shed 2 bases, J shed 1 base, and the junction held 5 bases outside the gene matches. Germline V CDR1 and CDR2: LNHNV, YYDKDF (reference sequence). The CDR3 sequence is 17 residues long. The CDR3 spells CATSRSGTGESGNTIYF. The CDR3 DNA reads TGTGCCACCAGCAGATCCGGGACAGGGGAATCTGGAAACACCATATATTTT.

The chain couples TRBV7-9 to TRBJ2-6; TRBD1 agrees at 8 bases. Germline V lookup: CDR1 SEHNR, CDR2 FQNEAQ (reference sequence). J gave up 4 bases and V 5 bases, and 10 bases lay outside the gene matches. The CDR3 sequence is 17 residues long. The CDR3 loop reads CASSQDRGAGGANVLTF. CDR3 nucleotides: TGTGCCAGCAGCCAAGACAGGGGTGCGGGAGGGGCCAACGTCCTGACTTTC.

This clonotype was detected many times. The chain uses TRBV20-1 and TRBJ2-5, with a possible D match to TRBD2 (5 bases). CDR3 length equals 14 residues. In germline, CDR1 is DFQATT, CDR2 SNEGSKA (reference sequence). The V gene lost 0 bases and the J gene lost 2 bases, with 10 bases spanning the gap. Here the CDR3 DNA reads TGCAGTGCTAGAGATATCGAGCGGCAAGAGACCCAGTACTTC. Its translation is CSARDIERQETQYF.

The chain combines TRBV28 with TRBJ1-1; D uncertain. The CDR3 spans 12 residues. Per the germline V gene, CDR1 is MDHEN and CDR2 is SYDVKM. This CDR3 is CVISSLNTEAFF. The CDR3 nucleotides read TGTGTCATCTCGTCCCTGAACACTGAAGCTTTCTTT.

Concerning this clonotype: Possible read error: a much larger clone is one base away. Since the CDR3 does not end with the conserved phenylalanine or tryptophan, this likely comes from a read error. The chain is built from TRBV29-1 and TRBJ1-1; D uncertain. V lost 8 bases to trimming and J lost 0 bases, with 13 bases between them. Germline V CDR1 and CDR2: SQVTM, ANQGSEA. This CDR3 spans 13 amino acids. Here the CDR3 reads CSLTLVLNTEAFS. DNA of the CDR3: TGCAGCTTAACTCTCGTGCTGAACACTGAAGCTTTCTCT.

This clonotype was found many times. This chain links TRBV10-1 with TRBJ2-7; 7 bases line up with TRBD1. CDR1 is WNHNN, CDR2 SYGVQD, per germline (reference sequence). This CDR3 region has 12 residues. Trimming cost V 11 bases and J 2 bases; bases outside gene matches: 6. CDR3 DNA: TGCGCCTTAAGGGGACAGCCCTACGAGCAGTACTTC. Amino acid sequence: CALRGQPYEQYF.

This clonotype appeared many times. V usage is TRBV7-2 and J usage is TRBJ1-2, with 7 bases matching TRBD1. Germline V gene data show CDR1 as SGHTA and CDR2 as FQGNSA. V lost 6 bases, J lost 3 bases, and 13 bases stayed unmatched. The CDR3 sequence is 16 residues long. CDR3 residues: CASSSIWTGPYYGYTF. The CDR3 nucleotides read TGTGCCAGCAGTTCCATTTGGACAGGCCCGTACTATGGCTACACCTTC.

This clonotype was observed a few times. The rearrangement joins TRBV2 to TRBJ2-5; 11 bases match TRBD2. This CDR3 comprises 15 residues. Germline trimming cut 7 bases from V and 2 bases from J; bases unmatched to any gene: 6. Germline CDR1 and CDR2: SNHLY and FYNNEI. For the CDR3, the DNA is TGTGCCAGCACCCAACTAGCGGGGGTACAAGAGACCCAGTACTTC. It encodes CASTQLAGVQETQYF. Drawing the rest from reference TRBV2 and TRBJ2-5, the complete variable domain is EPEVTQTPSHQVTQMGQEVILRCVPISNHLYFYWYRQILGQKVEFLVSFYNNEISEKSEIFDDQFSVERPDGSNFTLKIRSTKLEDSAMYFCASTQLAGVQETQYFGPGTRLLVL.

This clonotype appeared a few times. The V call is TRBV14, the J call TRBJ1-1; perhaps TRBD1 as D (6 bases). Trimming took off 9 bases at V and 0 bases at J, with 17 bases between the two ends. Germline CDR1 is SGHDN and CDR2 is FVKESK. The CDR3 loop spans 15 amino acids. In DNA, the CDR3 is TGTGCCAGTTCCCTTCCGGGGGCGCTGAACACTGAAGCTTTCTTT. As protein: CASSLPGALNTEAFF.

The J gene is TRBJ1-4, the V gene TRBV15, with TRBD1 as a possible D gene (5 bases). The CDR3 sequence is 13 residues long. V lost 3 bases and J 8 bases, leaving 10 bases between the germline ends. The germline CDR1 and CDR2 sequences are LNHNV and YYDKDF (reference sequence). CDR3 residues: CATSSKGREKLFF. As DNA, the CDR3 is TGTGCCACCAGCAGTAAGGGACGAGAAAAACTGTTTTTT.

The table lists this clonotype with a few counts. This chain connects TRBV24-1 to TRBJ2-2; 7 nucleotides agree with TRBD1. Germline V lookup: CDR1 KGHDR, CDR2 SFDVKD. The CDR3 extends over 15 amino acids. V dropped 4 bases and J dropped 6; count of bases not matched to a gene: 7. The CDR3 DNA reads as TGTGCCACCAGTGACCAAGGGGGCGTATCCGGGGAGCTGTTTTTT. Translation gives CATSDQGGVSGELFF.

Many counts were recorded for this clonotype. The V gene is TRBV5-8, the J gene TRBJ2-7, with TRBD2 identical over 10 bases. Germline-derived CDR1 and CDR2 are SGHTS and YDEGEE. This CDR3 spans 15 amino acids. V lost 4 bases and J lost 3; bases outside the gene matches: 7. The CDR3 nucleotides are TGTGCCAGCAGCCTGGGACTAGCGAGTATCTACGAGCAGTACTTC. Amino acid sequence: CASSLGLASIYEQYF.

The sample holds many counts of this clonotype. This chain joins TRBV20-1 and TRBJ2-7, with D unresolved. CDR1 and CDR2 from the germline V gene are DFQATT and SNEGSKA (reference sequence). V was pared by 6 bases and J by 3 bases, with 18 bases between. The CDR3 has 14 amino acids. CDR3 loop: CSASSYPQNYEQYF. CDR3 bases: TGCAGTGCATCTTCTTACCCTCAAAACTACGAGCAGTACTTC.

The V call is TRBV29-1, the J call TRBJ2-7; D gene uncertain. The last part of the DNA fits TRBJ2-1 better; the J call may be wrong. The CDR3 spans 11 residues. The germline CDR1 and CDR2 sequences are SQVTM and ANQGSEA. The CDR3 protein is CSVEEIAEQFF. In DNA form, the CDR3 reads TGCAGCGTTGAAGAAATTGCTGAGCAGTTCTTC.

This clonotype showed up many times. The J gene is TRBJ2-5, the V gene TRBV14, with D hard to call. This CDR3 has 14 amino acids. V was cut by 3 bases and J by 4 bases, with 12 bases left in between. The germline V gene has CDR1 SGHDN and CDR2 FVKESK. CDR3 residues: CASSQLILGETQYF. The DNA of the CDR3 is TGTGCCAGCAGCCAGCTCATTCTTGGAGAGACCCAGTACTTC.

In this sample, this clonotype turned up many times. The rearrangement joins TRBV6-5 to TRBJ1-5; TRBD1 matches at 8 bases. Germline loops: CDR1 MNHEY, CDR2 SVGAGI. V lost 5 bases, J lost 7 bases, and 10 bases stayed unmatched. The CDR3 is 15 residues long. The CDR3 loop reads CASSPLSTGEQPQHF. The CDR3 DNA sequence: TGTGCCAGCAGTCCTCTATCGACAGGGGAACAGCCCCAGCATTTT.

This clonotype came up many times. V usage is TRBV4-3 and J usage is TRBJ2-7; either TRBD1 or TRBD2 may fit D (5 bases each). The germline V and J ends were trimmed by 0 bases and 1 base, with 10 bases remaining between them. The germline CDR1 and CDR2 sequences are LGHNA and YSLEER. The CDR3 is 15 residues long. The CDR3 DNA follows: TGCGCCAGCAGCCAAGATCGGGACGGATCCTACGAGCAGTACTTC. Translated, it gives CASSQDRDGSYEQYF.

The V gene is TRBV5-1, the J gene TRBJ2-7; D assignment may be TRBD1 or TRBD2 (6 bases each). Trimming left V 0 bases short and J 5 bases short, with 12 bases between. Germline V gene data show CDR1 as SGHRS and CDR2 as YFSETQ. There are 14 residues in the CDR3. CDR3: CASSLEGGGNEQYF. DNA for the CDR3: TGCGCCAGCAGCTTGGAAGGAGGGGGTAACGAGCAGTACTTC.

This clonotype was counted between two and nine times. J is TRBJ1-1 and V is TRBV5-1; 9 nucleotides match TRBD1. Germline lookup yields CDR1 SGHRS and CDR2 YFSETQ. The CDR3 loop spans 14 amino acids. Unmatched junction bases numbered 5, after V lost 4 bases and J lost 4 bases. In DNA, the CDR3 is TGCGCCAGCAGCCCCAAGACAGGGGGCACTGAAGCTTTCTTT. Amino acids: CASSPKTGGTEAFF.

Concerning this clonotype: A junction boundary mismatches the germline segment, possibly from a read error. The rearrangement links TRBV5-5 to TRBJ1-1, with D hard to call. Germline V gene lookup returns CDR1 SGHKS and CDR2 YYEKEE (reference sequence). CDR3 length: 15 residues. The CDR3: CASSQEAEGGTEAFF. CDR3 nucleotide sequence: TGCGCCAGCAGCCAAGAGGCTGAAGGAGGGACTGAAGCTTTCTTT.

This chain connects TRBV20-1 to TRBJ1-6; 8 bases agree with TRBD1. J lost 14 bases, V lost 6 bases, and 12 bases had no gene match. This CDR3 is 13 amino acids long. CDR1 is DFQATT, CDR2 SNEGSKA, per germline (reference sequence). The CDR3 is CSAPVADRVTLHF. Here the CDR3 DNA reads TGCAGTGCCCCGGTGGCGGACAGGGTGACCCTCCACTTT.